These 21 T cell receptor beta chains share one sample of origin, sequenced in a study of shared clonotypes between healthy human individuals. Naive CD8 cells lacked CD45RO and underwent positive selection for CCR7, leaving out terminally differentiated effector memory CD45RA+ cells. Assay used: immunoSEQ multiplex PCR; TCRdb lists only in-frame clones, some missing. The sample contains around 640,000 clones, approximately 96% of which appear only once. Input material: naive CD8+ T cells sorted from blood. The source of these receptors is a woman aged 25 to 39 in good health.

The rearrangement joins TRBV6-4 to TRBJ2-1, with D possibly matching TRBD2 (6 bases). The CDR3 runs 15 residues. CDR1 is MRHNA and CDR2 is SNTAGT in the germline V gene. Trimming pared 9 bases from V and 6 bases from J, leaving 21 bases between. CDR3 bases: TGTGCCAGAGCTCGTTTAAAGCGGGCCTCCAATGAGCAGTTCTTC. This sequence encodes CARARLKRASNEQFF.

The rearrangement joins TRBV2 to TRBJ1-2; D might be TRBD1 (6 bases). CDR1 and CDR2 (germline): SNHLY, FYNNEI. The ends were cut back, 1 base at V and 3 bases at J, with 9 bases in the middle. The CDR3 totals 14 residues. The CDR3 region has the DNA TGTGCCAGCAGTGAAGGGGCAGGGGACTATGGCTACACCTTC. Encoded protein: CASSEGAGDYGYTF.

The genes are TRBV15 and TRBJ2-5; 10 bases match TRBD2. This CDR3 contains 16 residues. V dropped 4 bases and J dropped 5; count of bases not matched to a gene: 10. Germline-derived CDR1 and CDR2 are LNHNV and YYDKDF (reference sequence). In DNA, the CDR3 is TGTGCCACCAGCAACCCTTCTAGCGGGAGTCCGGAGACCCAGTACTTC. Protein: CATSNPSSGSPETQYF. The variable domain in full, with the rest retrieved from reference TRBV15 and TRBJ2-5, is DAMVIQNPRYQVTQFGKPVTLSCSQTLNHNVMYWYQQKSSQAPKLLFHYYDKDFNNEADTPDNFQSRRPNTSFCFLDIRSPGLGDTAMYLCATSNPSSGSPETQYFGPGTRLLVL.

The CDR3 is CASSWVGPSYEQYF. Here the CDR3 DNA reads TGTGCCAGCAGTTGGGTGGGCCCCTCCTACGAGCAGTACTTC. The chain links TRBV27 to TRBJ2-7; no firm D call. Germline V lookup: CDR1 MNHEY, CDR2 SMNVEV (reference sequence). The CDR3 runs to 14 residues. V was trimmed by 4 bases and J by 0 bases, leaving 10 bases between them.

V gene TRBV7-6 combines with J gene TRBJ1-1; D uncertain. Germline V gives CDR1 SGHVS, CDR2 FNYEAQ. The ends were cut back, 6 bases at V and 0 bases at J, with 5 bases in the middle. The length of the CDR3 is 12 residues. DNA of the CDR3: TGTGCCAGCAGTACGATGAACACTGAAGCTTTCTTT. Translating gives CASSTMNTEAFF.

The V and J genes are TRBV5-5 and TRBJ1-3; D is possibly TRBD1 (6 bases). Trimming shortened V by 4 bases and J by 0 bases, and 17 bases separated the two germline ends. Germline V gene sequence: CDR1 SGHKS, CDR2 YYEKEE (reference sequence). This CDR3 spans 17 amino acids. DNA for the CDR3: TGTGCCAGCAGCCCGGACAGCTCAATTAGCTCTGGAAACACCATATATTTT. It translates to CASSPDSSISSGNTIYF.

V is TRBV30 and J is TRBJ1-6, with D perhaps TRBD1 (5 bases). Germline values: CDR1 GTSNPN, CDR2 SVGIG (reference sequence). The CDR3 contains 14 residues. Trimming removed 0 bases at V and 7 bases at J, with 10 bases between. Here the CDR3 DNA reads TGTGCCTGGAGTGTAGCAGGGCCCAATTCACCCCTCCACTTT. It translates to CAWSVAGPNSPLHF.

The chain joins TRBV19 to TRBJ1-2; a weak D match, TRBD1 (5 bases). This CDR3 has 13 residues. Germline V CDR1 and CDR2: LNHDA, SQIVND (reference sequence). V lost 3 bases, J lost 8 bases, and 13 bases lay in between. The CDR3 here is CASSMEWGWGYTF. For the CDR3, the DNA is TGTGCCAGTAGTATGGAATGGGGCTGGGGCTACACCTTC.

The gene calls are TRBV7-8 and TRBJ1-5, with D unclear. The CDR3 is 14 residues long. V was shortened by 5 bases and J by 0 bases, with 8 bases between the two germline ends. Germline V gene data show CDR1 as SGHVS and CDR2 as FQNEAQ. The CDR3 DNA reads as TGTGCCAGCAGCGCGCTTTATAGCAATCAGCCCCAGCATTTT. This gives the protein CASSALYSNQPQHF.

This clone has just a few counts. This chain uses TRBV7-9 with TRBJ1-1; no reliable D call. Per the germline V gene, CDR1 is SEHNR and CDR2 is FQNEAQ (reference sequence). Trimming cost V 4 bases and J 8 bases, with 23 bases left between them. CDR3 length: 16 residues. CDR3 coding DNA: TGTGCCAGCAGCTCCCCCCCGAGAGTCCCTACGGTGGAAGCTTTCTTT. Translation gives CASSSPPRVPTVEAFF. The full variable domain, completed using reference TRBV7-9 and TRBJ1-1, is DTGVSQNPRHKITKRGQNVTFRCDPISEHNRLYWYRQTLGQGPEFLTYFQNEAQLEKSRLLSDRFSAERPKGSFSTLEIQRTEQGDSAMYLCASSSPPRVPTVEAFFGQGTRLTVV.

The CDR3 sequence: CASTTGRRSNTEAFF. The CDR3 bases are TGTGCCAGCACCACTGGGAGACGGTCGAACACTGAAGCTTTCTTT. The V and J genes are TRBV27 and TRBJ1-1; no reliable D call. This CDR3 comprises 15 residues. Germline V gene sequence: CDR1 MNHEY, CDR2 SMNVEV (reference sequence). The germline V and J ends were trimmed by 7 bases and 1 base, with 16 bases remaining between them.

The rearrangement joins TRBV6-8 to TRBJ2-2; 12 nucleotides agree with TRBD2. Germline V CDR1 and CDR2: MNHGY, SAAAGT. The junction had 19 bases not matched to a gene; V was cut back by 0 bases and J by 5 bases. The CDR3 is 22 residues long. CDR3 DNA sequence: TGTGCCAGCAGTTACTCGGGGGTTGGCAGGGTGCTAGCGGGAGGGGCGACCGGGGAGCTGTTTTTT. This encodes CASSYSGVGRVLAGGATGELFF.

DNA for the CDR3: TGTGCCAGCAGGGGCGGACTCCGGGAGACCCAGTACTTC. Protein product: CASRGGLRETQYF. The V and J genes are TRBV5-6 and TRBJ2-5; tentative D call: TRBD2 (5 bases). The germline gives CDR1 SGHDT, CDR2 YYEEEE. This CDR3 has 13 residues. The V end was cut by 5 bases, the J end by 5 bases, with 13 bases between.

J is TRBJ2-1 and V is TRBV4-1; 10 nucleotides line up with TRBD2. The CDR3 has 13 residues. Germline CDR1 is MGHRA and CDR2 is YSYEKL. The V gene end was trimmed by 4 bases and the J gene end by 16 bases; junction bases not matched to a gene: 10. The CDR3 loop is CASSLHGTSEQFF. DNA for the CDR3: TGCGCCAGCAGCCTTCATGGGACTAGCGAACAATTCTTC.

This clone was observed a single time. The genes are TRBV5-5 and TRBJ1-1, with D uncertain. Germline values: CDR1 SGHKS, CDR2 YYEKEE (reference sequence). CDR3 size: 14 residues. V lost 0 bases to trimming and J lost 5 bases, with 11 bases between them. CDR3 sequence reads: CASSLAGWKTEAFF. The DNA for the CDR3 is TGTGCCAGCAGCTTGGCTGGGTGGAAAACTGAAGCTTTCTTT.

The chain joins TRBV28 to TRBJ1-2; D may be TRBD1 (5 bases). Germline V gives CDR1 MDHEN, CDR2 SYDVKM. Trimming cost V 6 bases and J 8 bases, with 13 bases left between them. The CDR3 length is 12 residues. The CDR3 DNA is TGTGCCAGCAGCCCCCGGACATTAGGCTACACCTTC. Amino acids: CASSPRTLGYTF.

V is TRBV30 and J is TRBJ2-1; 7 nucleotides match TRBD2. Germline V gene data show CDR1 as GTSNPN and CDR2 as SVGIG (reference sequence). CDR3 size: 14 residues. Germline trimming cut 1 base from V and 5 bases from J; bases unmatched to any gene: 5. CDR3 loop: CAWSALAADNEQFF. The CDR3 DNA reads as TGTGCCTGGAGTGCGCTAGCGGCAGACAATGAGCAGTTCTTC.

The chain uses TRBV28 and TRBJ2-1; D ambiguous. Germline CDR1 and CDR2: MDHEN and SYDVKM. The CDR3 loop spans 15 amino acids. V shed 3 bases and J shed 3 bases, with 12 bases lying between them. The CDR3 sequence: CASSFDGRNYNEQFF. The CDR3 bases are TGTGCCAGCAGTTTTGACGGGCGGAACTACAATGAGCAGTTCTTC.

This clone was recorded only once. This chain uses TRBV6-5 with TRBJ2-1; 8 positions agree with TRBD2. The germline CDR1 and CDR2 sequences are MNHEY and SVGAGI. The junction had 5 bases not matched to a gene; V was cut back by 0 bases and J by 7 bases. CDR3 length: 15 amino acids. CDR3 bases: TGTGCCAGCAGTTACTCCCGGGAGGGCCCGAATGAGCAGTTCTTC. This translates into CASSYSREGPNEQFF.

The rearrangement uses TRBV11-2 and TRBJ2-7; 8 bases are a match to TRBD1. J lost 5 bases, V lost 6 bases, and 21 bases had no gene match. This CDR3 has 18 residues. CDR1 SGHAT and CDR2 FQNNGV come from the germline V gene. The CDR3, as DNA: TGTGCCAGCAGTTACGAGGGGCACAACAGGGGGGTAAAAGACGAGCAGTACTTC. Translating gives CASSYEGHNRGVKDEQYF.

This chain connects TRBV27 to TRBJ2-1; TRBD2 might be the D (6 bases). CDR1 is MNHEY, CDR2 SMNVEV, per germline (reference sequence). The CDR3 length is 15 residues. The V end was cut by 2 bases, the J end by 5 bases, with 13 bases between. DNA for the CDR3: TGTGCCAGCAGTTTAGGGACCGCGGGGAACAATGAGCAGTTCTTC. Translating gives CASSLGTAGNNEQFF.